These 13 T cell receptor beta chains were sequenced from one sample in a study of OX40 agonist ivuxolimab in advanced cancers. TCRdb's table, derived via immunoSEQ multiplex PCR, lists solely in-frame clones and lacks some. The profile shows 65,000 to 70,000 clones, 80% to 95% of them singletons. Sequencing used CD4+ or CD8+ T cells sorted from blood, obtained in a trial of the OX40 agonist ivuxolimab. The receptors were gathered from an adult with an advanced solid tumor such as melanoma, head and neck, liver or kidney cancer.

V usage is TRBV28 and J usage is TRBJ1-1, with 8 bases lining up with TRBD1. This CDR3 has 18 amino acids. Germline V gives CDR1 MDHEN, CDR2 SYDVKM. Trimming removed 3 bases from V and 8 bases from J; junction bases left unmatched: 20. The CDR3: CASSFLGQGPPVRSEAFF. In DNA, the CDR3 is TGTGCCAGCAGTTTCCTTGGACAGGGACCCCCTGTCAGATCCGAAGCTTTCTTT.

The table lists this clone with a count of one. CDR3 sequence reads: CASSKNPWYEQYF. The CDR3 DNA reads as TGTGCCAGCAGCAAGAACCCTTGGTACGAGCAGTACTTC. This chain joins TRBV5-6 and TRBJ2-7; D is undetermined. The CDR3 is made up of 13 amino acids. V shed 4 bases and J shed 4 bases, with 12 bases lying between them. Germline V gene lookup returns CDR1 SGHDT and CDR2 YYEEEE.

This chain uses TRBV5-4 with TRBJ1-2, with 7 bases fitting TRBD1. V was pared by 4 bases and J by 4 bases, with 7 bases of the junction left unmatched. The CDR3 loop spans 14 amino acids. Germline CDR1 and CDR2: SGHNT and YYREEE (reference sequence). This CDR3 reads CASSPTGDSYGYTF. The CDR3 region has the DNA TGTGCCAGCAGCCCCACAGGGGACTCCTATGGCTACACCTTC.

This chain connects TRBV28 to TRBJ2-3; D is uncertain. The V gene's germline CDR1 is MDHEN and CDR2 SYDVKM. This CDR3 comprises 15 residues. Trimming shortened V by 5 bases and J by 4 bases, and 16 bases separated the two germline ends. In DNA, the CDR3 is TGTGCCAGCAGTGGCCCGTTAGGGCTCCCAGATACGCAGTATTTT. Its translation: CASSGPLGLPDTQYF.

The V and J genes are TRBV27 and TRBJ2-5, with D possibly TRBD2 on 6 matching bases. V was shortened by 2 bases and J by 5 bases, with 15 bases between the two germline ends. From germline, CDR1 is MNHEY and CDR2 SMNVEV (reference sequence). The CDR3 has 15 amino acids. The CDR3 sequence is CASSLGLASSETQYF. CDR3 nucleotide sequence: TGTGCCAGCAGTTTAGGGCTAGCGAGTTCGGAGACCCAGTACTTC.

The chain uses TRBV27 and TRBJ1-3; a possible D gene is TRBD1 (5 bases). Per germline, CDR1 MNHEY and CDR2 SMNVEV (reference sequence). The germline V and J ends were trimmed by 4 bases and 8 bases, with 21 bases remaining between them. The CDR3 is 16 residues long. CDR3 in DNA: TGTGCCAGCAGTTCCTCCCGACAGTCTCGTTTTGACACCATATATTTT. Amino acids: CASSSSRQSRFDTIYF.

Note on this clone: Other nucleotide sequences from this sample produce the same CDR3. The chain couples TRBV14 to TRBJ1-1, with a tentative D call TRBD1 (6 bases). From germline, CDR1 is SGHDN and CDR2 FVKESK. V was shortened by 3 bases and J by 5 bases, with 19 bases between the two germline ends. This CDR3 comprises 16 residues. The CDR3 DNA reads TGTGCCAGCAGCCAGGATCGACAGGTCTGGAATACTGAAGCTTTCTTT. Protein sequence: CASSQDRQVWNTEAFF. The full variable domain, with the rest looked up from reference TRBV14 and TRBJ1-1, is EAGVTQFPSHSVIEKGQTVTLRCDPISGHDNLYWYRRVMGKEIKFLLHFVKESKQDESGMPNNRFLAERTGGTYSTLKVQPAELEDSGVYFCASSQDRQVWNTEAFFGQGTRLTVV.

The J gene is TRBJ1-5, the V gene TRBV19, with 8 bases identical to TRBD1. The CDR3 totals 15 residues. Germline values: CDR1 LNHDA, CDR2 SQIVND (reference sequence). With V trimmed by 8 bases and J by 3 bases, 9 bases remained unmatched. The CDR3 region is CASSPNRGYNQPQHF. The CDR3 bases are TGTGCCAGTTCACCGAACAGGGGGTACAATCAGCCCCAGCATTTT.

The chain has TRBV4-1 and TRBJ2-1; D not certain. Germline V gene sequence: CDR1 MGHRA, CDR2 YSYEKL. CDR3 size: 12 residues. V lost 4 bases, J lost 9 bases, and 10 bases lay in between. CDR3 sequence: CASSLPWGEQFF. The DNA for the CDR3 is TGCGCCAGCAGCCTTCCATGGGGTGAGCAGTTCTTC.

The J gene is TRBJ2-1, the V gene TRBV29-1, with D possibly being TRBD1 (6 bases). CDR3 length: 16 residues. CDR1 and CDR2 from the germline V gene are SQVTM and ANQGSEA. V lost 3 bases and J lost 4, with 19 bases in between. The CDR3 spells CSVEPAGRGIYNEQFF. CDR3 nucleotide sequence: TGCAGCGTTGAGCCCGCGGGCAGGGGAATATACAATGAGCAGTTCTTC.

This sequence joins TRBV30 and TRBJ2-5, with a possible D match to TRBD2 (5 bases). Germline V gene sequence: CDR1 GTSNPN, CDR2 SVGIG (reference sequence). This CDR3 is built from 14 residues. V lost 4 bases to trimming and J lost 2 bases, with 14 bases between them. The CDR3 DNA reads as TGTGCCTGGACGGTTCCTGGGAGTCAAGAGACCCAGTACTTC. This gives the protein CAWTVPGSQETQYF.

The CDR3 sequence is CASSPSGGGYTF. The CDR3 DNA is TGTGCCAGCAGCCCGTCCGGTGGAGGCTACACCTTC. V usage is TRBV7-9 and J usage is TRBJ1-2; D not certain. Between the trimmed V and J ends, which lost 5 bases and 8 bases, there was a span of 12 bases. The CDR3 spans 12 residues. Germline-derived CDR1 and CDR2 are SEHNR and FQNEAQ (reference sequence).

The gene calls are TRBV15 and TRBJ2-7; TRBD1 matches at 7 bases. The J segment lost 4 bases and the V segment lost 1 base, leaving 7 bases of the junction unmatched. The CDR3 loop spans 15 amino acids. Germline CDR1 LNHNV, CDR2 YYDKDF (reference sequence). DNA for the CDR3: TGTGCCACCAGCAGAGCGACAGGGACGCCTTACGAGCAGTACTTC. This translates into CATSRATGTPYEQYF.